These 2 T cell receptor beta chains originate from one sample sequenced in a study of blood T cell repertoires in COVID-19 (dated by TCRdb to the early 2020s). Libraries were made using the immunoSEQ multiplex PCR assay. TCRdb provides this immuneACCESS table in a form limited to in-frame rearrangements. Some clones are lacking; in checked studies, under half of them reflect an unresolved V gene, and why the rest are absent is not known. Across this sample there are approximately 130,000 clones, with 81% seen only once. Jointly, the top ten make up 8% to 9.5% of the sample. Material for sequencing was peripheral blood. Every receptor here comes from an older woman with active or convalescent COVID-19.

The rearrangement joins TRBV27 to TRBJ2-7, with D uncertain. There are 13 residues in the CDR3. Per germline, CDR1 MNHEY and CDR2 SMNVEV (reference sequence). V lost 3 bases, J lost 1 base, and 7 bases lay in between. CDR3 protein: CASSFYGSYEQYF. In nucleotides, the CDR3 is TGTGCCAGCAGTTTCTACGGGTCCTACGAGCAGTACTTC.

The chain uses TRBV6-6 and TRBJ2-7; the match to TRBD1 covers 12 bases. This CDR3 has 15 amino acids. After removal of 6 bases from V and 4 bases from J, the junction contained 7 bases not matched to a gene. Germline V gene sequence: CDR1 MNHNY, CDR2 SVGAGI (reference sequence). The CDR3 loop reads CASSPGTGGHYEQYV. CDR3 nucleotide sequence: TGTGCCAGCAGCCCCGGGACAGGGGGCCATTACGAGCAGTACGTC.